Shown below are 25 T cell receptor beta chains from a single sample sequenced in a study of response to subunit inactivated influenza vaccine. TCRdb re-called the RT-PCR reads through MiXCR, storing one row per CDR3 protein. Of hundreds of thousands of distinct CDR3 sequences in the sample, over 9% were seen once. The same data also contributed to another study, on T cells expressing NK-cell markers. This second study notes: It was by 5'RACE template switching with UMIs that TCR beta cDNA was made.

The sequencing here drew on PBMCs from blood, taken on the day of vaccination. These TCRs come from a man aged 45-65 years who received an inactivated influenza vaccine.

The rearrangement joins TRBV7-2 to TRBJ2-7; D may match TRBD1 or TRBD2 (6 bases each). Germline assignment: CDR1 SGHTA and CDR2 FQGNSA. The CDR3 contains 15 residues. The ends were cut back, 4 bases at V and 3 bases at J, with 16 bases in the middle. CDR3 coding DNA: TGTGCCAGCAGCTACGGCGGGACATACGACTACGAGCAGTACTTC. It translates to CASSYGGTYDYEQYF. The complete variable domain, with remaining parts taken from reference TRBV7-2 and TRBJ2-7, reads GAGVSQSPSNKVTEKGKDVELRCDPISGHTALYWYRQSLGQGLEFLIYFQGNSAPDKSGLPSDRFSAERTGGSVSTLTIQRTQQEDSAVYLCASSYGGTYDYEQYFGPGTRLTVT.

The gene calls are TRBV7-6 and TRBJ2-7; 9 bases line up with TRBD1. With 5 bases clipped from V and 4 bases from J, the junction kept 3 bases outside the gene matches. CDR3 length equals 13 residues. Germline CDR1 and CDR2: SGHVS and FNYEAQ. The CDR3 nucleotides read TGTGCCAGCAGCACGACAGGGGGGTACGAGCAGTACTTC. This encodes CASSTTGGYEQYF.

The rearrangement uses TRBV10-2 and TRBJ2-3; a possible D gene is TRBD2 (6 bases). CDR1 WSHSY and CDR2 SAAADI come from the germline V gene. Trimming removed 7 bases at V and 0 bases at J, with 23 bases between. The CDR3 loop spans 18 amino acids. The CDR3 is CASTHLFGSASSTDTQYF. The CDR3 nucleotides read TGCGCCAGCACCCACCTTTTCGGGAGCGCCTCTAGCACAGATACGCAGTATTTT.

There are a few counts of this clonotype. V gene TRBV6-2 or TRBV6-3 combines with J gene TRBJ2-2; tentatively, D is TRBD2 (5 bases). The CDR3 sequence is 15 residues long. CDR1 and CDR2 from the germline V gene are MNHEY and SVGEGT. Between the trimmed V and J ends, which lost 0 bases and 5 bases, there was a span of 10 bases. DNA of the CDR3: TGTGCCAGCAGTTACTCTATTTCGGGGACCGGGGAGCTGTTTTTT. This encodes CASSYSISGTGELFF.

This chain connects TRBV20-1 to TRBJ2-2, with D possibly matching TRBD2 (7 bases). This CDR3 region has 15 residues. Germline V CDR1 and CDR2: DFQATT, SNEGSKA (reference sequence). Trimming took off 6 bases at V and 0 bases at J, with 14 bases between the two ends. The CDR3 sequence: CSAKTGGANTGELFF. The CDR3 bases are TGCAGTGCGAAGACGGGGGGCGCGAACACCGGGGAGCTGTTTTTT.

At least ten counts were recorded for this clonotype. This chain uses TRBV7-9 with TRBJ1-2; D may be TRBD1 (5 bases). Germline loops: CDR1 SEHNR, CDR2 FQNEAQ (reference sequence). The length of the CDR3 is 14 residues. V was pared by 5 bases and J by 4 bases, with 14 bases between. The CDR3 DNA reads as TGTGCCAGCAGCGCATCCGGGACTCGCTATGGCTACACCTTC. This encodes CASSASGTRYGYTF. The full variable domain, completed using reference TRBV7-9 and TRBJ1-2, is DTGVSQNPRHKITKRGQNVTFRCDPISEHNRLYWYRQTLGQGPEFLTYFQNEAQLEKSRLLSDRFSAERPKGSFSTLEIQRTEQGDSAMYLCASSASGTRYGYTFGSGTRLTVV.

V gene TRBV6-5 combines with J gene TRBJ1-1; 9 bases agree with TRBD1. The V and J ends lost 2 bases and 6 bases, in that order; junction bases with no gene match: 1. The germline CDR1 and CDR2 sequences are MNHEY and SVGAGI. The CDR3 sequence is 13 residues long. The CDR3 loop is CASSYGDRAEAFF. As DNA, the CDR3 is TGTGCCAGCAGTTACGGGGACAGGGCTGAAGCTTTCTTT.

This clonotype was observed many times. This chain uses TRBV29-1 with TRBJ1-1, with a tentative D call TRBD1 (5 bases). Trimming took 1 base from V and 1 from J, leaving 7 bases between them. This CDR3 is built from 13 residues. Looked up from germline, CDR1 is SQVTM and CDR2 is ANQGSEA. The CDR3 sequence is CSVEGRANTEAFF. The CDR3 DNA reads TGCAGCGTTGAAGGCAGGGCGAACACTGAAGCTTTCTTT.

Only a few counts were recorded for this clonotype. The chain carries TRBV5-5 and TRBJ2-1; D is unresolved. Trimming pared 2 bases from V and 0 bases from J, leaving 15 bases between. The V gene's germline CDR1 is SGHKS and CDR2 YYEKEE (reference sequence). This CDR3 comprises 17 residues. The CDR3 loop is CASSFVATFRSYNEQFF. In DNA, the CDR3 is TGTGCCAGCAGCTTCGTAGCTACTTTTCGCTCCTACAATGAGCAGTTCTTC.

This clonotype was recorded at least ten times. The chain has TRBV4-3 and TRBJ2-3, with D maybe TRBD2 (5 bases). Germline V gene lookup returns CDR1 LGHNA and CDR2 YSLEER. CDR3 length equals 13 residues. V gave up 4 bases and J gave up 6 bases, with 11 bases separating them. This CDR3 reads CASSPRPGDTQYF. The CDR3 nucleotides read TGCGCCAGCAGCCCCCGACCGGGGGATACGCAGTATTTT.

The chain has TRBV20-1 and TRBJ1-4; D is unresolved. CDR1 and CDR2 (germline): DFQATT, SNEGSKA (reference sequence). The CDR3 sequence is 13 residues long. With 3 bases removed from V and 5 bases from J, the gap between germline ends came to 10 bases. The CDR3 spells CSASTAVNEKLFF. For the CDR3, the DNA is TGCAGTGCTAGTACGGCAGTCAATGAAAAACTGTTTTTT.

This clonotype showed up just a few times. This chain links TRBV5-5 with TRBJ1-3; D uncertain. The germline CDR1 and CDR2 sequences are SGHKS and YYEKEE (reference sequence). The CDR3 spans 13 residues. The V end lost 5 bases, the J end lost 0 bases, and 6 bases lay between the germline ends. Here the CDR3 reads CASSRVSGNTIYF. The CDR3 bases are TGTGCCAGCAGTAGGGTCTCTGGAAACACCATATATTTT.

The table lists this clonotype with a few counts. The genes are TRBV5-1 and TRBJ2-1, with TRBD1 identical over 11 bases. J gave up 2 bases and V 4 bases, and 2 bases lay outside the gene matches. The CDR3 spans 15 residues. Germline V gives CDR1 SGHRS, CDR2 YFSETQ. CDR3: CASSKDRGPYNEQFF. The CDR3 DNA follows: TGCGCCAGCAGCAAGGACAGGGGGCCCTACAATGAGCAGTTCTTC.

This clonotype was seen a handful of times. DNA of the CDR3: TGTGCCAGCAGCGTATCGGGAAGTTGGGAGACCCAGTACTTC. It is translated as CASSVSGSWETQYF. The rearrangement joins TRBV9 to TRBJ2-5; TRBD2 is a possible D gene (5 bases). V shed 1 base and J shed 5 bases, with 12 bases lying between them. The CDR3 length is 14 residues. Germline V gene data show CDR1 as SGDLS and CDR2 as YYNGEE.

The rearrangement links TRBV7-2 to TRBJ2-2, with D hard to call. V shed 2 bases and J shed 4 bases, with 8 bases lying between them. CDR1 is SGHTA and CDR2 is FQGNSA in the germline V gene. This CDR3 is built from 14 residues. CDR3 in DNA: TGTGCCAGCAGCTTATTCCCCACCACCGGGGAGCTGTTTTTT. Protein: CASSLFPTTGELFF.

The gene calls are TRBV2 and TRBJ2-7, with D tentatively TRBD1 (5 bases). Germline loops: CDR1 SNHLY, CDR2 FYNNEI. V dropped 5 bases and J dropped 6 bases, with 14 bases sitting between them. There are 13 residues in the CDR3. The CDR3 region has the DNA TGTGCCAGCAGTAATAGGGGCTTTGGCGAGCAGTACTTC. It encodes CASSNRGFGEQYF.

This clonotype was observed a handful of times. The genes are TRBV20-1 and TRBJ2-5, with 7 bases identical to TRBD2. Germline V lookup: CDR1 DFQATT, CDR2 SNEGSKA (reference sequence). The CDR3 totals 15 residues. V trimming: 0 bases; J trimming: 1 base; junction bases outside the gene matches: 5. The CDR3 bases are TGCAGTGCTAGAGAGTTAGGGAGGGCCCAAGAGACCCAGTACTTC. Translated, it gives CSARELGRAQETQYF.

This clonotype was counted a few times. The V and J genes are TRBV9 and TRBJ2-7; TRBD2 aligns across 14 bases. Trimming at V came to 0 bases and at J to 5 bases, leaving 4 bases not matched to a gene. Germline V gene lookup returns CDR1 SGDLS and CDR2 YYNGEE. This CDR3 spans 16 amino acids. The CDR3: CASSVGLAGGSNEQYF. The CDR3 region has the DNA TGTGCCAGCAGCGTAGGACTAGCGGGAGGGAGCAACGAGCAGTACTTC.

The CDR3 region is CASSRVLGTVNNEQFF. The CDR3 DNA reads as TGTGCCAGCAGCCGAGTGCTCGGGACTGTAAACAATGAGCAGTTCTTC. V usage is TRBV4-2 and J usage is TRBJ2-1, with a possible D match to TRBD2 (6 bases). The CDR3 contains 16 residues. The germline V gene has CDR1 LGHNA and CDR2 YNFKEQ. Trimming cost V 4 bases and J 5 bases, with 18 bases left between them.

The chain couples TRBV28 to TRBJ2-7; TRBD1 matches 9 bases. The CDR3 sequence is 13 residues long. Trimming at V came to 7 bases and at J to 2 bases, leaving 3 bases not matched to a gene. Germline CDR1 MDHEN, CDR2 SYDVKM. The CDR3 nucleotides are TGTGCCAGCACCCGGACAGGGGCCTACGAGCAGTACTTC. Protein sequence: CASTRTGAYEQYF.

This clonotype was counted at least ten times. In nucleotides, the CDR3 is TGCAGCGTTTCGGACGGTACAGATACGCAGTATTTT. Translating it yields CSVSDGTDTQYF. The V call is TRBV29-1, the J call TRBJ2-3; D remains unclear. The germline CDR1 and CDR2 sequences are SQVTM and ANQGSEA. CDR3 length: 12 residues. V dropped 5 bases and J dropped 3 bases, with 9 bases sitting between them.

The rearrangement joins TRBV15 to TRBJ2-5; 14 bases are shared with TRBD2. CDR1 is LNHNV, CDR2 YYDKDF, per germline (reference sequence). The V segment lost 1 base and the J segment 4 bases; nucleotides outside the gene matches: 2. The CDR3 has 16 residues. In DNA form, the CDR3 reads TGTGCCACCAGCAGAGTTGGACTAGCGGGAGGAGAGACCCAGTACTTC. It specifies CATSRVGLAGGETQYF.

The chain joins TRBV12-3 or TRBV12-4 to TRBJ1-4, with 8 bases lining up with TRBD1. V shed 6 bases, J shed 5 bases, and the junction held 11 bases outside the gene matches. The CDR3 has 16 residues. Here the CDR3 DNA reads TGTGCCAGCAGCCAGGGGGCCGTGGGAATAAATGAAAAACTGTTTTTT. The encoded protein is CASSQGAVGINEKLFF.

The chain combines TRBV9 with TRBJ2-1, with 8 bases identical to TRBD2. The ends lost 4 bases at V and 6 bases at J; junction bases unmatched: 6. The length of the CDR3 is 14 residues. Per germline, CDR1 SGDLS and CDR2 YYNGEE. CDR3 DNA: TGTGCCAGCAGCCCGGGACTAGGTTTCAATGAGCAGTTCTTC. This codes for CASSPGLGFNEQFF.

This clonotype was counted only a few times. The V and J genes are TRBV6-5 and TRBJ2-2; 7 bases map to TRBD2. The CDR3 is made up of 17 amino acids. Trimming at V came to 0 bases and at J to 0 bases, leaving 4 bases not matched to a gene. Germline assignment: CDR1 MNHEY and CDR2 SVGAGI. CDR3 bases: TGTGCCAGCAGTTACTCGATGAGCGGGGCGAACACCGGGGAGCTGTTTTTT. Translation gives CASSYSMSGANTGELFF.